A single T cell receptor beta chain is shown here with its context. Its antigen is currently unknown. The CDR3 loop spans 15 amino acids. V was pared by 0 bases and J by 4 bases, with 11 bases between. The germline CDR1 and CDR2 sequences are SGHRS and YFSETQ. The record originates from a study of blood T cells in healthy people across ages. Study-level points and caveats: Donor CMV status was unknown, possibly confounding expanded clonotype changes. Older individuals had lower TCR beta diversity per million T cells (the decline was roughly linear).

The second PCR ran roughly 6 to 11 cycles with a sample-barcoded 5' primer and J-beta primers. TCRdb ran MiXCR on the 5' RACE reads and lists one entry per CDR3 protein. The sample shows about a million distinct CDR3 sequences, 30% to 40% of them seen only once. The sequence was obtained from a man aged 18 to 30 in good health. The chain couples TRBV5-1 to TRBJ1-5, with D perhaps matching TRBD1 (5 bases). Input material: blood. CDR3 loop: CASSLEGAPNQPQHF. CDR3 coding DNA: TGCGCCAGCAGCTTGGAAGGGGCCCCAAATCAGCCCCAGCATTTT.